This T cell receptor beta chain derives from a study of blood T cell repertoires in COVID-19. Study-wide context: Material from acute and convalescent COVID-19 was sourced from the United States, Italy and Spain.

The table lists this clone with a count of one. With 1 base clipped from V and 5 bases from J, the junction kept 2 bases outside the gene matches. Germline V lookup: CDR1 SGHTA, CDR2 FQGNSA. There are 15 residues in the CDR3. Using immunoSEQ multiplex PCR, the repertoire was profiled, and TCRdb retains in-frame clones only, with some absent. The sample contains about 160,000 clones, approximately 80% of which appear only once. The TCR sequence derives from an elderly woman with acute or convalescent COVID-19. The rearrangement links TRBV7-2 to TRBJ1-6, with 7 bases identical to TRBD1. What was sequenced was peripheral blood. The CDR3 DNA sequence: TGTGCCAGCAGCTTAGACAGGGGTAATAATTCACCCCTCCACTTT. Its protein is CASSLDRGNNSPLHF. Filled out from reference TRBV7-2 and TRBJ1-6, the complete variable domain reads GAGVSQSPSNKVTEKGKDVELRCDPISGHTALYWYRQSLGQGLEFLIYFQGNSAPDKSGLPSDRFSAERTGGSVSTLTIQRTQQEDSAVYLCASSLDRGNNSPLHFGNGTRLTVT.